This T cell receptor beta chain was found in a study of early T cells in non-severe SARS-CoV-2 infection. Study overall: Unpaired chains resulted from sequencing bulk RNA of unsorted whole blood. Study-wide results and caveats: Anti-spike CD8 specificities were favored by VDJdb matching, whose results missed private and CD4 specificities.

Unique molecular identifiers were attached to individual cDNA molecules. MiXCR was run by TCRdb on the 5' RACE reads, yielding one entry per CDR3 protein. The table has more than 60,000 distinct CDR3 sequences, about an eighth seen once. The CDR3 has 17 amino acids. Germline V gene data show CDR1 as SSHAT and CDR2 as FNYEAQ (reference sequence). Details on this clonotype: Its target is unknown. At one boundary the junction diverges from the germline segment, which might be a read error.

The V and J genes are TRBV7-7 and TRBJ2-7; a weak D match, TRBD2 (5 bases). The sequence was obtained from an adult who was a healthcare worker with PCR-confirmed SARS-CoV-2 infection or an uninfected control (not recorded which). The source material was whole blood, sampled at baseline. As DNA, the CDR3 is TGTGCTAGCAGCCCCGGACTGGGAGTTGGTGAGTCCTACGAGCAGTACTTC. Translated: CASSPGLGVGESYEQYF.